The 30 T cell receptor beta chains below were found in one sample sequenced in a study of OX40 agonist ivuxolimab in advanced cancers. Data came from immunoSEQ multiplex PCR; TCRdb stores just in-frame clones and leaves some out. The sample comprises roughly 92,000 clones, approximately 89% of which are singletons, and over 0.8% rests with the top ten. Sequenced here: CD4+ or CD8+ T cells sorted from blood, sampled in a trial of the OX40 agonist ivuxolimab. These receptors were taken from an adult with an advanced solid tumor such as melanoma, head and neck, liver or kidney cancer.

The chain uses TRBV5-5 and TRBJ1-1; the D is unclear. This CDR3 is 14 amino acids long. Germline V gene data show CDR1 as SGHKS and CDR2 as YYEKEE (reference sequence). The V gene lost 9 bases and the J gene lost 1 base, with 16 bases spanning the gap. The CDR3 region has the DNA TGTGCCACCCACCCCGTTCTCCCGAACACTGAAGCTTTCTTT. Translated, it gives CATHPVLPNTEAFF.

J is TRBJ2-5 and V is TRBV4-3; D might be TRBD2 (6 bases). The CDR3 has 15 residues. V was pared by 2 bases and J by 2 bases, with 12 bases between. The germline V gene encodes CDR1 LGHNA and CDR2 YSLEER. CDR3 sequence: CASSQNSGVQETQYF. CDR3 coding DNA: TGCGCCAGCAGCCAAAATAGCGGAGTTCAAGAGACCCAGTACTTC.

The V call is TRBV7-3, the J call TRBJ1-1; 9 nucleotides align to TRBD1. In germline, CDR1 is SGHTA, CDR2 FQGTGA. J lost 4 bases, V lost 5 bases, and 8 bases had no gene match. The CDR3 is made up of 15 amino acids. Here the CDR3 reads CASSPAPGQGTEAFF. CDR3 DNA: TGTGCCAGCAGCCCCGCCCCGGGACAGGGCACTGAAGCTTTCTTT. Full variable domain (outside the CDR3, taken from reference TRBV7-3 and TRBJ1-1): GAGVSQTPSNKVTEKGKYVELRCDPISGHTALYWYRQSLGQGPEFLIYFQGTGAADDSGLPNDRFFAVRPEGSVSTLKIQRTERGDSAVYLCASSPAPGQGTEAFFGQGTRLTVV.

The rearrangement links TRBV19 to TRBJ2-5, with TRBD1 as a possible D gene (6 bases). This CDR3 spans 12 amino acids. The V gene's germline CDR1 is LNHDA and CDR2 SQIVND (reference sequence). V lost 6 bases, J lost 4 bases, and 9 bases lay in between. In DNA, the CDR3 is TGTGCCAGTAGAGGGGGTGGAGAGACCCAGTACTTC. It translates to CASRGGGETQYF.

The rearrangement joins TRBV11-2 to TRBJ2-7, with D perhaps matching TRBD1 (5 bases). The CDR3 totals 13 residues. Looked up from germline, CDR1 is SGHAT and CDR2 is FQNNGV. Trimming removed 1 base from V and 4 bases from J, with 8 bases in between. The CDR3 DNA is TGTGCCAGCAGCTTAGGTGACAGATACGAGCAGTACTTC. It translates to CASSLGDRYEQYF.

The chain carries TRBV5-8 and TRBJ1-1, with 7 nucleotides matching TRBD1. V trimming: 1 base; J trimming: 7 bases; junction bases outside the gene matches: 4. Germline CDR1 SGHTS, CDR2 YDEGEE. This CDR3 region has 13 residues. The chain's CDR3 is CASSLQGGREAFF. DNA of the CDR3: TGTGCCAGCAGCTTGCAGGGGGGGCGTGAAGCTTTCTTT.

The V gene is TRBV19, the J gene TRBJ2-7; 8 bases are shared with TRBD2. After removal of 10 bases from V and 6 bases from J, the junction contained 11 bases not matched to a gene. CDR1 is LNHDA, CDR2 SQIVND, per germline (reference sequence). The CDR3 runs to 13 residues. The CDR3 spells CAIGGGAISEQYF. In DNA form, the CDR3 reads TGTGCCATCGGGGGGGGAGCGATCTCCGAGCAGTACTTC. The complete variable domain, with remaining parts taken from reference TRBV19 and TRBJ2-7, reads DGGITQSPKYLFRKEGQNVTLSCEQNLNHDAMYWYRQDPGQGLRLIYYSQIVNDFQKGDIAEGYSVSREKKESFPLTVTSAQKNPTAFYLCAIGGGAISEQYFGPGTRLTVT.

This clone was found once. V is TRBV7-3 and J is TRBJ1-2; D possibly corresponds to TRBD1 (5 bases). The CDR3 is 14 amino acids. The V gene lost 7 bases and the J gene lost 1 base, with 13 bases spanning the gap. Germline assignment: CDR1 SGHTA and CDR2 FQGTGA. DNA for the CDR3: TGTGCCAGCACCCCGGGACCGAATAACTATGGCTACACCTTC. Amino acid sequence: CASTPGPNNYGYTF.

This chain uses TRBV19 with TRBJ2-5; 8 bases align to TRBD1. Germline V CDR1 and CDR2: LNHDA, SQIVND (reference sequence). V gave up 6 bases and J gave up 4 bases; unmatched junction bases: 7. The CDR3 runs to 14 residues. In DNA form, the CDR3 reads TGTGCCAGTAGCCAGCTCGACAGGGGAGAGACCCAGTACTTC. It translates to CASSQLDRGETQYF.

This sequence joins TRBV6-4 and TRBJ2-3, with 7 nucleotides matching TRBD2. The germline gives CDR1 MRHNA, CDR2 SNTAGT. Trimming at V came to 5 bases and at J to 0 bases, leaving 5 bases not matched to a gene. The CDR3 sequence is 15 residues long. CDR3 region: CASSLDSGSTDTQYF. Here the CDR3 DNA reads TGTGCCAGCAGTCTAGATAGCGGGAGCACAGATACGCAGTATTTT.

The J gene is TRBJ1-4, the V gene TRBV11-2; no definite D call. The length of the CDR3 is 11 residues. CDR1 is SGHAT, CDR2 FQNNGV, per germline. Trimming took off 5 bases at V and 8 bases at J, with 6 bases between the two ends. DNA for the CDR3: TGTGCCAGCAGCCAACAAGAAAAACTGTTTTTT. Translating gives CASSQQEKLFF.

This clone was counted a single time. This sequence joins TRBV29-1 and TRBJ1-1, with 8 bases fitting TRBD1. Trimming took 6 bases from V and 1 from J; bases not matched to a gene: 10. Germline V CDR1 and CDR2: SQVTM, ANQGSEA. This CDR3 is 15 amino acids long. The CDR3 is CSVQKQGGQNTEAFF. The CDR3 DNA sequence: TGCAGCGTGCAAAAACAGGGGGGGCAGAACACTGAAGCTTTCTTT.

J is TRBJ1-5 and V is TRBV7-6; D not certain. The germline gives CDR1 SGHVS, CDR2 FNYEAQ. Trimming took 5 bases from V and 3 from J, leaving 14 bases between them. This CDR3 has 15 residues. In nucleotides, the CDR3 is TGTGCCAGCAGCCAAAGTATCGGGCCCAATCAGCCCCAGCATTTT. Translated: CASSQSIGPNQPQHF.

This chain joins TRBV6-4 and TRBJ2-2; a possible D gene is TRBD1 (6 bases). The CDR3 spans 16 residues. Germline CDR1 MRHNA, CDR2 SNTAGT. V was cut by 3 bases and J by 3 bases, with 14 bases left in between. CDR3 residues: CASSEGTLSDTGELFF. The CDR3 nucleotides are TGTGCCAGCAGTGAGGGGACATTGAGTGACACCGGGGAGCTGTTTTTT.

The chain employs TRBV19 and TRBJ2-1; 8 positions agree with TRBD2. Germline V lookup: CDR1 LNHDA, CDR2 SQIVND (reference sequence). This CDR3 region has 13 residues. The V segment lost 6 bases and the J segment 9 bases; nucleotides outside the gene matches: 7. CDR3 protein: CASSPGGPVEQFF. The CDR3 DNA reads TGTGCCAGTAGCCCGGGAGGGCCCGTTGAGCAGTTCTTC.

J is TRBJ2-2 and V is TRBV5-1; D tentatively fits TRBD1 or TRBD2 (5 bases each). Per the germline V gene, CDR1 is SGHRS and CDR2 is YFSETQ. V was trimmed by 4 bases and J by 3 bases, leaving 13 bases between them. The CDR3 consists of 15 residues. The CDR3 DNA reads TGCGCCAGCAGCACAGGACGCGGGTACACCGGGGAGCTGTTTTTT. Its translation is CASSTGRGYTGELFF. The whole variable domain, remainder taken from reference TRBV5-1 and TRBJ2-2, is KAGVTQTPRYLIKTRGQQVTLSCSPISGHRSVSWYQQTPGQGLQFLFEYFSETQRNKGNFPGRFSGRQFSNSRSEMNVSTLELGDSALYLCASSTGRGYTGELFFGEGSRLTVL.

V and J are TRBV6-5 and TRBJ1-6; D is possibly TRBD1 (6 bases). CDR3 length: 13 residues. V dropped 7 bases and J dropped 9 bases, with 13 bases sitting between them. CDR1 is MNHEY and CDR2 is SVGAGI in the germline V gene. The CDR3 here is CASNRDKGSPLHF. As DNA, the CDR3 is TGTGCCAGCAACAGGGACAAAGGTTCACCCCTCCACTTT.

The chain links TRBV7-9 to TRBJ2-1; D could derive from TRBD1 or TRBD2 (5 bases each). This CDR3 has 16 amino acids. V dropped 6 bases and J dropped 1 base, with 16 bases sitting between them. Germline V gene data show CDR1 as SEHNR and CDR2 as FQNEAQ (reference sequence). Here the CDR3 reads CASRSIGADSYNEQFF. The CDR3 bases are TGTGCCAGCAGATCGATCGGGGCGGATTCCTACAATGAGCAGTTCTTC.

For this clone: At one end, the junction sequence differs from germline, possibly due to a read error. The chain employs TRBV11-2 and TRBJ1-2; no firm D call. Per germline, CDR1 SGHAT and CDR2 FQNNGV. The CDR3 runs 13 residues. The CDR3: CASSVDWQLGYTF. The CDR3 coding sequence is TGTGCCAGCAGCGTAGACTGGCAGTTGGGCTACACCTTC.

The chain uses TRBV27 and TRBJ2-3; no clear D. CDR1 is MNHEY, CDR2 SMNVEV, per germline (reference sequence). The CDR3 totals 14 residues. Trimming took 5 bases from V and 4 from J, leaving 13 bases between them. The CDR3 is CASSRVEIADTQYF. CDR3 bases: TGTGCCAGCAGTCGGGTTGAGATTGCAGATACGCAGTATTTT.

This sequence joins TRBV15 and TRBJ1-6; no firm D call. Germline CDR1 is LNHNV and CDR2 is YYDKDF (reference sequence). The ends were cut back, 0 bases at V and 5 bases at J, with 11 bases in the middle. This CDR3 has 16 residues. The CDR3 DNA reads as TGTGCCACCAGCAGAGATCGGGGTTTAGATAATTCACCCCTCCACTTT. This translates into CATSRDRGLDNSPLHF.

J is TRBJ2-1 and V is TRBV11-2; TRBD2 matches at 10 bases. V shed 4 bases and J 2 bases; nucleotides not matched to a gene: 5. There are 16 residues in the CDR3. CDR1 is SGHAT and CDR2 is FQNNGV in the germline V gene. CDR3: CASSSQREGAYNEQFF. DNA of the CDR3: TGTGCCAGCAGCTCGCAGCGGGAGGGCGCCTACAATGAGCAGTTCTTC.

The J gene is TRBJ1-3, the V gene TRBV6-6, with D tentatively TRBD1 (6 bases). Trimming removed 0 bases at V and 2 bases at J, with 11 bases between. CDR1 is MNHNY and CDR2 is SVGAGI in the germline V gene (reference sequence). CDR3 length: 16 residues. CDR3 bases: TGTGCCAGCAGTTACTCGGGAGGGGGGACTGGAAACACCATATATTTT. Translating gives CASSYSGGGTGNTIYF.

This chain links TRBV5-4 with TRBJ1-2; 7 bases fit TRBD1. The V gene's germline CDR1 is SGHNT and CDR2 YYREEE (reference sequence). The V segment lost 4 bases and the J segment 0 bases; nucleotides outside the gene matches: 6. The CDR3 sequence is 15 residues long. For the CDR3, the DNA is TGTGCCAGCAGCAGACCCGGGACAGCTAACTATGGCTACACCTTC. Encoded protein: CASSRPGTANYGYTF.

The chain recombines TRBV11-2 with TRBJ1-2, with TRBD1 as a possible D gene (6 bases). Trimming stripped 1 base from V and 8 bases from J, with 20 bases between. The germline CDR1 and CDR2 sequences are SGHAT and FQNNGV. CDR3 length equals 16 residues. CDR3 residues: CASSLGQGQPFRGYTF. Written as DNA, the CDR3 is TGTGCCAGCAGCTTAGGACAAGGACAGCCCTTCAGGGGCTACACCTTC. The full variable domain, its missing parts supplied by reference TRBV11-2 and TRBJ1-2, is EAGVAQSPRYKIIEKRQSVAFWCNPISGHATLYWYQQILGQGPKLLIQFQNNGVVDDSQLPKDRFSAERLKGVDSTLKIQPAKLEDSAVYLCASSLGQGQPFRGYTFGSGTRLTVV.

The table lists this clone with a count of one. The chain has TRBV2 and TRBJ1-5; no definite D call. Trimming pared 2 bases from V and 5 bases from J, leaving 10 bases between. Germline CDR1 is SNHLY and CDR2 is FYNNEI. The CDR3 has 14 residues. This CDR3 reads CASSELRNDQPQHF. The CDR3, as DNA: TGTGCCAGCAGTGAACTGCGGAACGATCAGCCCCAGCATTTT.

In DNA form, the CDR3 reads TGTGCCAGCTCCTCCAGTCGGCAGGCGCTTAACTATGGCTACACCTTC. It yields the protein CASSSSRQALNYGYTF. J is TRBJ1-2 and V is TRBV18; the D is unclear. The CDR3 runs 16 residues. The V end was cut by 6 bases, the J end by 1 base, with 18 bases between. Germline V lookup: CDR1 KGHSH, CDR2 LQKENI.

The chain links TRBV6-1 to TRBJ2-5; TRBD1 agrees at 9 bases. Losses at the gene ends were 6 bases for V and 4 bases for J; bases not matched to a gene: 9. CDR1 is MNHNS and CDR2 is SASEGT in the germline V gene. This CDR3 has 15 amino acids. The CDR3 DNA reads TGTGCCAGCAGCGAGAACAGGGGGCAAGTAGAGACCCAGTACTTC. Its protein product is CASSENRGQVETQYF.

The J gene is TRBJ2-7, the V gene TRBV7-9; possible D gene TRBD2, 6 bases. V lost 5 bases, J lost 0 bases, and 23 bases lay in between. From germline, CDR1 is SEHNR and CDR2 FQNEAQ (reference sequence). The CDR3 is 18 amino acids. CDR3 nucleotides: TGTGCCAGCAGCCGCGGGGATAGCCCGATCGCATACTCCTACGAGCAGTACTTC. As protein: CASSRGDSPIAYSYEQYF.

V gene TRBV7-2 combines with J gene TRBJ2-5; perhaps TRBD2 as D (5 bases). The CDR3 spans 15 residues. Trimming pared 5 bases from V and 3 bases from J, leaving 16 bases between. The germline CDR1 and CDR2 sequences are SGHTA and FQGNSA. Here the CDR3 DNA reads TGTGCCAGCAGCCCCGGCAGCGGAGGAAAAGAGACCCAGTACTTC. This encodes CASSPGSGGKETQYF. Using reference TRBV7-2 and TRBJ2-5 for the parts outside the CDR3, the full variable domain is GAGVSQSPSNKVTEKGKDVELRCDPISGHTALYWYRQSLGQGLEFLIYFQGNSAPDKSGLPSDRFSAERTGGSVSTLTIQRTQQEDSAVYLCASSPGSGGKETQYFGPGTRLLVL.